Below, one T cell receptor (beta chain) is given with its context. Authors' methods: Estimates of nucleated cell counts were drawn from the amplification of reference gene primers. Repertoires were generated with immunoSEQ multiplex PCR, while TCRdb's copy carries only in-frame clones and drops some. V and J calls and clone size follow that table, whereas D and trimming were derived from the DNA. The sample has approximately 430,000 clones, roughly 85% seen once. The sample is drawn from a study of blood T cell repertoires in COVID-19. Across the study: The analysed material was cDNA or gDNA that came from T cells, B-cell-depleted T cells, or PBMCs.

CDR3 length equals 17 residues. Germline-derived CDR1 and CDR2 are MNHEY and SMNVEV (reference sequence). Trimming pared 0 bases from V and 2 bases from J, leaving 14 bases between. V and J are TRBV27 and TRBJ1-5; maybe TRBD1 (5 bases). The material sequenced was peripheral blood. The clonotype originates from a woman between 25 and 40 years old with active or convalescent COVID-19. The CDR3 loop reads CASSLSPQLRGNQPQHF. The CDR3 nucleotides are TGTGCCAGCAGTTTATCCCCACAGCTCAGGGGCAATCAGCCCCAGCATTTT.